This record looks at one T cell receptor beta chain sequence and its context. Its antigen remains unknown. Other nucleotide sequences in the sample specify the same CDR3. PCR was performed using 60 Vbeta and 13 Jbeta primers. The method was immunoSEQ multiplex PCR; TCRdb's version includes in-frame clones alone and lacks a portion of them. The sample gives 150,000 to 200,000 clones, 70% to 90% of which show up once; about 2.2% is in the top ten. The V end was cut by 6 bases, the J end by 4 bases, with 15 bases between. This CDR3 comprises 14 residues. The germline V gene has CDR1 SEHNR and CDR2 FQNEAQ (reference sequence). This entry comes from a study of cytomegalovirus exposure and HLA in healthy donors. Study-level results: Prediction of most subjects' HLA-A and HLA-B alleles by TCR beta sequences was reportedly accurate. Near-uniform donor sequencing depth was presumed by presence/absence analyses.

The sequence was collected from a woman under 40 in good health and CMV-seronegative. Sequenced material: PBMCs. The V gene is TRBV7-9, the J gene TRBJ1-2, with D perhaps TRBD1 (5 bases). The CDR3 nucleotides are TGTGCCAGCAGTGTTGAGGGAGGGGTCTATGGCTACACCTTC. Amino acid sequence: CASSVEGGVYGYTF.